This T cell receptor beta chain was recorded in a study of shared clonotypes between healthy human individuals. The repertoire was sequenced with immunoSEQ multiplex PCR; TCRdb's copy has only in-frame clones and lacks some. The sample records approximately 2.1 million clones, more than 85% being singletons. Overall study results and limits: Sampling used blood alone; tissue repertoires probably differ.

To note about this clone: No antigen is known for it.

Adults of Caucasian background living in Nashville, Tennessee made up all donors. Naive CD45RA+ and memory CD45RA-negative subsets were split from CD4+ cells. The CDR3 runs 14 residues. Germline lookup yields CDR1 SEHNR and CDR2 FQNEAQ (reference sequence). V was clipped by 5 bases and J by 8 bases; unmatched bases: 6. Sequences were obtained from naive CD4+ T cells from PBMCs. The subset is: CD45RA+ positively selected. V usage is TRBV7-9 and J usage is TRBJ1-6; TRBD1 matches at 7 bases. This sequence was found in a man aged 18-30 years in good health. Some clones in this sample may be carry-over from other donors' samples. This CDR3 reads CASSAGTAYSPLHF. The CDR3 coding sequence is TGTGCCAGCAGCGCCGGGACAGCGTATTCACCCCTCCACTTT.